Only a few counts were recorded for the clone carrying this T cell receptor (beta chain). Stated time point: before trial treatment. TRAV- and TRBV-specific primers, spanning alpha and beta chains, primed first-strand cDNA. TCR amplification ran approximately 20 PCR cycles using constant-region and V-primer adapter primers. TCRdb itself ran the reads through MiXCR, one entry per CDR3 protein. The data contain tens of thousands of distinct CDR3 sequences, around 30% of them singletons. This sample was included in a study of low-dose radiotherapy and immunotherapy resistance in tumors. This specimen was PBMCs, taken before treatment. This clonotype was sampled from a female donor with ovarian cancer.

CDR3 bases: TGTGCCAGCAGTTACGTCGACAGCTACGAGCAGTACTTC. Translated, it gives CASSYVDSYEQYF. The V gene is TRBV6-2 or TRBV6-3, the J gene TRBJ2-7, with a possible D match to TRBD1 (5 bases). Germline V gene lookup returns CDR1 MNHEY and CDR2 SVGEGT. The germline V and J ends were trimmed by 2 bases and 3 bases, with 8 bases remaining between them. This CDR3 has 13 residues.